Listed below are T cell receptor beta chains from one sample, sequenced in a study of tumor-infiltrating lymphocytes in oesophageal squamous cell carcinoma. In TCRdb, the PCR reads were re-called with MiXCR into one record per CDR3 protein. Among around 18,000 distinct CDR3 sequences, roughly 42% were seen once, and the ten largest hold around 28%. The sample was esophageal tumor tissue. The receptors were sampled from a male donor with esophageal squamous cell carcinoma. Both conserved end residues are part of each CDR3. D genes are given only for firm matches. Clone size, where shown, is once, few, many, or a class for clones that have expanded.

D,V,J,size,CDR3,DNA
TRBD1,TRBV2,TRBJ2-7,few,CASSTEGQGVYNSPLHF,TGTGCCAGCAGTACTGAAGGACAGGGGGTTTATAATTCACCCCTCCACTTC
-,TRBV5-1,TRBJ1-2,-,CASSSRASYGYTF,TGCGCCAGCAGCTCCCGGGCGTCCTATGGCTACACCTTC
TRBD1,TRBV7-3,TRBJ1-1,many,CASSQTGVSNTEAFF,TGTGCCAGCAGCCAGACAGGGGTCTCGAACACTGAAGCTTTCTTT
-,TRBV6-8,TRBJ2-6,-,CASHRGVSSGANVLTF,TGTGCCAGTCATCGGGGTGTTAGTTCTGGGGCCAACGTCCTGACTTTC
-,TRBV20-1,TRBJ2-7,-,CSARMADRYEQYF,TGCAGTGCTAGAATGGCGGATCGTTACGAGCAGTACTTC
TRBD2,TRBV9,TRBJ2-7,few,CASSGSSGLNYEQYF,TGTGCCAGCAGCGGGTCTAGCGGGTTGAACTACGAGCAGTACTTC
TRBD2,TRBV7-2,TRBJ2-1,-,CASSLAGVPEQFF,TGTGCCAGCAGCTTGGCGGGGGTCCCCGAGCAGTTCTTC
-,TRBV6-1,TRBJ2-5,-,CASTEIVETQYF,TGTGCCAGCACTGAAATCGTCGAGACCCAGTACTTC
-,TRBV7-2,TRBJ2-2,-,CASSLQSRDSRGGELFF,TGTGCCAGCAGCTTACAATCCCGGGATTCGAGGGGCGGGGAGCTGTTTTTT
TRBD2,TRBV11-2,TRBJ2-1,-,CASSPTSGRGNEQFF,TGTGCCAGCAGCCCTACTAGCGGGAGGGGGAATGAGCAGTTCTTC
TRBD2,TRBV7-6,TRBJ2-3,medium-sized,CASSGWGAGGQDTQYF,TGTGCCAGCAGCGGCTGGGGGGCGGGGGGGCAAGATACGCAGTATTTT
-,TRBV12-3/TRBV12-4,TRBJ1-1,-,CASSFLETEAFF,TGTGCCAGCAGTTTCCTGGAGACTGAAGCTTTCTTT
-,TRBV6-8,TRBJ2-7,-,CASSYGRKPYEQYF,TGTGCCAGCAGTTACGGGCGAAAACCTTACGAGCAGTACTTC
-,TRBV6-6,TRBJ2-5,-,CASKRGQETQYF,TGTGCCAGCAAGAGGGGCCAAGAGACCCAGTACTTC
-,TRBV18,TRBJ2-7,-,CASSRTEEQYF,TGTGCCAGCTCCCGGACGGAAGAGCAGTACTTC
TRBD1,TRBV7-6,TRBJ2-3,-,CASSPWTGGTDTQYF,TGTGCCAGCAGCCCATGGACAGGGGGCACAGATACGCAGTATTTT
-,TRBV12-2,TRBJ2-1,-,CASRLAAVTSGTNEQFF,TGTGCAAGTCGCTTAGCGGCAGTAACTAGCGGGACCAATGAGCAGTTCTTC